The 7 T cell receptor beta chains below all came from one sample that was sequenced in a study of OX40 agonist ivuxolimab in advanced cancers. Library generation was performed with the immunoSEQ multiplex PCR assay. TCRdb stores this immuneACCESS table with in-frame sequences only. Part of the clones is absent; in the studies checked, under half of the shortfall reflects unresolved V genes, and no reason is known for the rest. Present in this sample are 85,000 to 100,000 clones, roughly 94% of which were seen just once. The top ten hold 0.18% of the sample. This specimen consisted of CD4+ or CD8+ T cells sorted from blood, obtained in a trial of the OX40 agonist ivuxolimab. The source of these receptors is an adult with an advanced solid tumor such as melanoma, head and neck, liver or kidney cancer.

The chain links TRBV19 to TRBJ1-2; maybe TRBD1 (5 bases). Trimming pared 7 bases from V and 3 bases from J, leaving 18 bases between. The germline gives CDR1 LNHDA, CDR2 SQIVND (reference sequence). This CDR3 has 15 amino acids. CDR3 amino acids: CASTPRDLSDYGYTF. The CDR3 coding sequence is TGTGCCAGTACCCCCCGGGACCTAAGTGACTATGGCTACACCTTC.

This chain links TRBV9 with TRBJ1-3, with D possibly matching TRBD1 (6 bases). This CDR3 has 17 amino acids. Trimming cost V 3 bases and J 0 bases, with 16 bases left between them. Germline-derived CDR1 and CDR2 are SGDLS and YYNGEE. DNA of the CDR3: TGTGCCAGCAGCGCCTTAAGTGGGGGCGCCTCTGGAAACACCATATATTTT. It is translated as CASSALSGGASGNTIYF.

The gene calls are TRBV5-8 and TRBJ1-4; 7 positions match TRBD1. Germline V CDR1 and CDR2: SGHTS, YDEGEE. This CDR3 contains 17 residues. V was clipped by 4 bases and J by 3 bases; unmatched bases: 12. CDR3 DNA sequence: TGTGCCAGCAGCCGTAACAGGGGCACCCCCTCTAATGAAAAACTGTTTTTT. Amino acid sequence: CASSRNRGTPSNEKLFF.

J is TRBJ1-2 and V is TRBV7-9, with no clear D. CDR3 size: 13 residues. CDR1 is SEHNR, CDR2 FQNEAQ, per germline (reference sequence). Trimming removed 3 bases at V and 1 base at J, with 6 bases between. In DNA, the CDR3 is TGTGCCAGCAGCTTTGCGGGTAACTATGGCTACACCTTC. It specifies CASSFAGNYGYTF.

The CDR3 DNA reads TGCGCCAGCAGCCAAGTCGAGTTTCGGGAGACCCAGTACTTC. Translation: CASSQVEFRETQYF. The chain has TRBV4-1 and TRBJ2-5; D is unclear. This CDR3 contains 14 residues. V gave up 1 base and J gave up 5 bases, with 11 bases separating them. Germline CDR1 and CDR2: MGHRA and YSYEKL.

Only one count was recorded for this clone. V usage is TRBV19 and J usage is TRBJ1-1; D is uncertain. The germline V and J ends were trimmed by 10 bases and 0 bases, with 12 bases remaining between them. From germline, CDR1 is LNHDA and CDR2 SQIVND (reference sequence). This CDR3 has 13 amino acids. CDR3 nucleotides: TGTGCCACCACGGTAGGGCTGAACACTGAAGCTTTCTTT. It encodes CATTVGLNTEAFF. Drawing the rest from reference TRBV19 and TRBJ1-1, the complete variable domain is DGGITQSPKYLFRKEGQNVTLSCEQNLNHDAMYWYRQDPGQGLRLIYYSQIVNDFQKGDIAEGYSVSREKKESFPLTVTSAQKNPTAFYLCATTVGLNTEAFFGQGTRLTVV.

This chain uses TRBV19 with TRBJ2-2, with a possible D match to TRBD1 (6 bases). The CDR3 consists of 14 residues. Trimming shortened V by 7 bases and J by 6 bases, and 15 bases separated the two germline ends. From germline, CDR1 is LNHDA and CDR2 SQIVND (reference sequence). The CDR3, as DNA: TGTGCCAGTATGGGTAGGGGGAAGCCCGGGGAGCTGTTTTTT. It translates to CASMGRGKPGELFF.